The present entry profiles one T cell receptor beta chain with its context. What it recognizes is unknown. The ends were cut back, 6 bases at V and 4 bases at J, with 15 bases in the middle. The CDR3 contains 14 residues. CDR1 SNHLY and CDR2 FYNNEI come from the germline V gene. The time point was: new active TB diagnosis, blood taken before or within 7 days of starting treatment. Data came from immunoSEQ multiplex PCR; TCRdb stores just in-frame clones and leaves some out. The repertoire includes some 49,000 clones, about 95% of them detected once, and more than 1.2% sits in the top ten. The data derive from a study of T cells in tuberculosis. Overall study: T cells were selected with CD1B tetramers loaded with glucose monomycolate. Samples predate treatment or fall within its first 7 days.

Study-wide points: Active tuberculosis cases were adults; controls were adolescents.

V gene TRBV2 combines with J gene TRBJ2-5; TRBD2 might be the D (6 bases). The sequence was collected from an adult with tuberculosis. The sequences come from PBMCs, collected at tuberculosis diagnosis. CDR3 residues: CASRERLDRETQYF. As DNA, the CDR3 is TGTGCCAGCAGGGAAAGACTAGATCGAGAGACCCAGTACTTC. The variable domain in full, with the rest retrieved from reference TRBV2 and TRBJ2-5, is EPEVTQTPSHQVTQMGQEVILRCVPISNHLYFYWYRQILGQKVEFLVSFYNNEISEKSEIFDDQFSVERPDGSNFTLKIRSTKLEDSAMYFCASRERLDRETQYFGPGTRLLVL.